This passage covers 14 T cell receptor beta chains from one sample sequenced in a study of T cell changes during pregnancy in multiple sclerosis (dated by TCRdb to about 2019). Library prep was done by the immunoSEQ multiplex PCR assay. The table comes from immuneACCESS by way of TCRdb, which keeps in-frame sequences with V and J called. Part of the clones is missing from these tables; in studies checked, under half for an unresolved V gene and the rest for unknown reasons. This sample comprises more than 50,000 clones, 91% of them detected only once. About 0.49% of the sample belongs to the ten largest clones. The sequenced sample was CD4+ T cells from peripheral blood mononuclear cells, obtained after pregnancy. Source of these receptors: a female donor in good health, enrolled as a control in a pregnancy study.

Here the CDR3 reads CASSLRSRDSNTGELFF. For the CDR3, the DNA is TGTGCCAGCAGCTTACGGTCTCGGGACAGTAACACCGGGGAGCTGTTTTTT. V gene TRBV11-3 combines with J gene TRBJ2-2; 7 nucleotides match TRBD1. CDR1 SGHNT and CDR2 YENEEA come from the germline V gene. The CDR3 length is 17 residues. J was trimmed by 2 bases and V by 2 bases; bases with no gene match: 8.

The J gene is TRBJ2-1, the V gene TRBV4-1, with D hard to call. V was cut by 0 bases and J by 0 bases, with 9 bases left in between. This CDR3 has 16 residues. The V gene's germline CDR1 is MGHRA and CDR2 YSYEKL. The CDR3 DNA reads TGCGCCAGCAGCCAAGATCTTCGGAGCTCCTACAATGAGCAGTTCTTC. Translation gives CASSQDLRSSYNEQFF.

The chain couples TRBV6-1 to TRBJ1-4, with a possible D match to TRBD1 (5 bases). V lost 4 bases to trimming and J lost 3 bases, with 12 bases between them. The CDR3 runs to 15 residues. From germline, CDR1 is MNHNS and CDR2 SASEGT. CDR3 bases: TGTGCCAGCAGTGCCCTCCAGGGTTCTAATGAAAAACTGTTTTTT. Encoded protein: CASSALQGSNEKLFF.

This chain joins TRBV19 and TRBJ2-1; 12 bases map to TRBD2. The germline gives CDR1 LNHDA, CDR2 SQIVND (reference sequence). The V gene end was trimmed by 4 bases and the J gene end by 5 bases; junction bases not matched to a gene: 6. The CDR3 spans 16 residues. The CDR3 is CASSTRLAGVHNEQFF. The CDR3 bases are TGTGCCAGTAGTACCCGACTAGCGGGGGTACACAATGAGCAGTTCTTC.

V gene TRBV6-5 combines with J gene TRBJ2-7, with TRBD1 matching 8 bases. The V segment lost 7 bases and the J segment 5 bases; nucleotides outside the gene matches: 4. The CDR3 sequence is 12 residues long. Germline V gene sequence: CDR1 MNHEY, CDR2 SVGAGI. CDR3 amino acids: CASMGTGNEQYF. In nucleotides, the CDR3 is TGTGCCAGCATGGGGACAGGTAACGAGCAGTACTTC.

This clone has just one count. This chain links TRBV9 with TRBJ2-6; 7 nucleotides align to TRBD1. Germline loops: CDR1 SGDLS, CDR2 YYNGEE. The CDR3 loop spans 17 amino acids. V lost 5 bases and J lost 0; bases outside the gene matches: 8. The CDR3 coding sequence is TGTGCCAGCAGAAGAACAGGGGCAAGCTCTGGGGCCAACGTCCTGACTTTC. Its translation: CASRRTGASSGANVLTF.

J is TRBJ2-7 and V is TRBV7-9; tentative D call: TRBD1 (5 bases). The V gene's germline CDR1 is SEHNR and CDR2 FQNEAQ (reference sequence). The CDR3 length is 12 residues. The V gene lost 3 bases and the J gene lost 3 bases, with 6 bases spanning the gap. This CDR3 is CASSLQGYEQYF. The CDR3 DNA reads TGTGCCAGCAGCTTGCAGGGCTACGAGCAGTACTTC.

The V and J genes are TRBV9 and TRBJ1-2; TRBD1 is a possible D gene (5 bases). V was shortened by 3 bases and J by 8 bases, with 17 bases between the two germline ends. The CDR3 spans 14 residues. Germline values: CDR1 SGDLS, CDR2 YYNGEE. In DNA form, the CDR3 reads TGTGCCAGCAGCGGGAGTTCGGAGGGGCGAGGCTACACCTTC. Its translation is CASSGSSEGRGYTF.

This clone appeared once. The chain joins TRBV6-6 to TRBJ2-1; D call uncertain. Germline V gene data show CDR1 as MNHNY and CDR2 as SVGAGI (reference sequence). Trimming took off 0 bases at V and 5 bases at J, with 8 bases between the two ends. CDR3 size: 14 residues. The CDR3 DNA sequence: TGTGCCAGCAGTTACTCGACAAGCCACAATGAGCAGTTCTTC. Protein product: CASSYSTSHNEQFF.

The chain has TRBV6-5 and TRBJ1-2, with a weak D call TRBD1 (5 bases). CDR1 MNHEY and CDR2 SVGAGI come from the germline V gene. The CDR3 length is 16 residues. With 0 bases removed from V and 5 bases from J, the gap between germline ends came to 16 bases. Here the CDR3 reads CASSYSGQGSFYGYTF. CDR3 nucleotide sequence: TGTGCCAGCAGTTACTCGGGGCAGGGAAGTTTTTATGGCTACACCTTC.

The V call is TRBV4-1, the J call TRBJ2-1, with TRBD1 matching 8 bases. The CDR3 has 13 residues. With 1 base clipped from V and 10 bases from J, the junction kept 3 bases outside the gene matches. Per the germline V gene, CDR1 is MGHRA and CDR2 is YSYEKL. CDR3 nucleotide sequence: TGCGCCAGCAGCCAAGGGACAGGGTGGGAGCAGTTCTTC. Amino acids: CASSQGTGWEQFF.

J is TRBJ1-3 and V is TRBV5-5, with D unclear. The CDR3 is made up of 14 amino acids. Germline CDR1 is SGHKS and CDR2 is YYEKEE (reference sequence). V was cut by 0 bases and J by 1 base, with 5 bases left in between. CDR3 loop: CASSLVESGNTIYF. Here the CDR3 DNA reads TGTGCCAGCAGCTTGGTTGAGTCTGGAAACACCATATATTTT. Filled out from reference TRBV5-5 and TRBJ1-3, the complete variable domain reads DAGVTQSPTHLIKTRGQQVTLRCSPISGHKSVSWYQQVLGQGPQFIFQYYEKEERGRGNFPDRFSARQFPNYSSELNVNALLLGDSALYLCASSLVESGNTIYFGEGSWLTVV.

CDR3 amino acids: CATSRDSAATYEQYF. CDR3 bases: TGTGCCACCAGCAGAGATAGTGCAGCGACCTACGAGCAGTACTTC. The rearrangement links TRBV15 to TRBJ2-7; no firm D call. Germline V gene sequence: CDR1 LNHNV, CDR2 YYDKDF (reference sequence). The CDR3 contains 15 residues. V was shortened by 0 bases and J by 2 bases, with 11 bases between the two germline ends. Using reference TRBV15 and TRBJ2-7 for the parts outside the CDR3, the full variable domain is DAMVIQNPRYQVTQFGKPVTLSCSQTLNHNVMYWYQQKSSQAPKLLFHYYDKDFNNEADTPDNFQSRRPNTSFCFLDIRSPGLGDTAMYLCATSRDSAATYEQYFGPGTRLTVT.

This clone showed up just a few times. V and J are TRBV5-6 and TRBJ2-3, with TRBD1 identical over 8 bases. There are 15 residues in the CDR3. Germline CDR1 reads SGHDT; CDR2 reads YYEEEE. V lost 4 bases to trimming and J lost 3 bases; unmatched junction nucleotides: 7. The CDR3 loop reads CASSQDRVGTDTQYF. CDR3 nucleotide sequence: TGTGCCAGCAGCCAGGACAGGGTCGGGACAGATACGCAGTATTTT.